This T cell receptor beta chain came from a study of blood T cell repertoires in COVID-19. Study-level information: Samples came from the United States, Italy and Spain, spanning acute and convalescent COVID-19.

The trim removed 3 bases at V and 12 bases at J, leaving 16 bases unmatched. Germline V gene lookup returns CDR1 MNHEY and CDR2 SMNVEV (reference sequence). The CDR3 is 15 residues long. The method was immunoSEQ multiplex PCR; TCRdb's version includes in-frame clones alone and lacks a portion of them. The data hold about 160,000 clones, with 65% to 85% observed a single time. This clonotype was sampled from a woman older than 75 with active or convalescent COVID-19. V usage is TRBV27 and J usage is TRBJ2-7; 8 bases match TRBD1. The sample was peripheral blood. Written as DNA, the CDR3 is TGTGCCAGCAGTTTCTGGACAGGGTGGCGACTTATATGGTACTTC. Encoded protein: CASSFWTGWRLIWYF.